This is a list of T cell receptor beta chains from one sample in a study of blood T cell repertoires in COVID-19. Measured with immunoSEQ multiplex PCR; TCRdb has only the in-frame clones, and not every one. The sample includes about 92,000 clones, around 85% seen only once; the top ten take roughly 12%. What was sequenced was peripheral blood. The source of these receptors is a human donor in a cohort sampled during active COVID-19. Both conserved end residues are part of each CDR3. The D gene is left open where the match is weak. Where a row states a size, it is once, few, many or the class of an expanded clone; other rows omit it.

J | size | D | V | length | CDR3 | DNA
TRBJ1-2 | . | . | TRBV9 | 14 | CASSPGDGVYGYTF | TGTGCCAGCAGCCCAGGGGACGGCGTCTATGGCTACACCTTC
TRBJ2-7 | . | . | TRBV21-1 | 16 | CASSRSTGTRACEQYF | TGTGCCAGCAGCCGTTCTACCGGGACTAGAGCCTGCGAGCAGTACTTC
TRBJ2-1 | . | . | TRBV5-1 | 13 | CASSLAMNNEQFF | TGCGCCAGCAGCTTGGCTATGAACAATGAGCAGTTCTTC
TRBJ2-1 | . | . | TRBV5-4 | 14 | CASSPPRGYNEQFF | TGTGCCAGCAGCCCGCCTAGAGGCTACAATGAGCAGTTCTTC
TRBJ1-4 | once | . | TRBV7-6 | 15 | CASSLATGINEKLFF | TGTGCCAGCAGCTTAGCGACAGGAATTAATGAAAAACTGTTTTTT
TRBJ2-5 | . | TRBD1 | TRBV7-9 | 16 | CASSYKGQGWGETQYF | TGTGCCAGCAGCTACAAGGGACAGGGGTGGGGAGAGACCCAGTACTTC
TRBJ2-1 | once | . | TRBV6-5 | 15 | CASSLVGAPYNEQFF | TGTGCCAGCAGCCTCGTGGGGGCTCCCTACAATGAGCAGTTCTTC
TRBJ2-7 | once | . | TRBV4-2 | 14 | CASSQDLIAYEQYF | TGTGCCAGCAGCCAAGATCTGATAGCCTACGAGCAGTACTTC
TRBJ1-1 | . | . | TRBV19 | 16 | CASTQAGLSMNTEAFF | TGTGCCAGTACGCAAGCAGGGCTTTCGATGAACACTGAAGCTTTCTTT
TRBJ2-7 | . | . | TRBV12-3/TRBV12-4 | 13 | CASSFHTAYEQYF | TGTGCCAGCAGTTTTCACACCGCCTACGAGCAGTACTTC
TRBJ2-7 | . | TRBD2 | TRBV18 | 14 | CASSPGTTSYEQYF | TGTGCCAGCTCACCAGGGACTACCTCCTACGAGCAGTACTTC
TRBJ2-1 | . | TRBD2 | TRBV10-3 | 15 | CAISPGLAGADEQFF | TGTGCCATCAGCCCGGGACTAGCGGGAGCCGATGAGCAGTTCTTC
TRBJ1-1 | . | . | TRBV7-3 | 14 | CASSSTALNTEAFF | TGTGCCAGCAGCTCTACAGCATTGAACACTGAAGCTTTCTTT
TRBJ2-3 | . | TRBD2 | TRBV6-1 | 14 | CASREAGGVDTQYF | TGTGCCAGCCGGGAAGCGGGGGGGGTGGATACGCAGTATTTT
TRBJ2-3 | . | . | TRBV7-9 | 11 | CASSPRDTQYF | TGTGCCAGCAGCCCCCGAGATACGCAGTATTTT
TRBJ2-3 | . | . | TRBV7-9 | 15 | CASSYRVPSTDTQYF | TGTGCCAGCAGCTACAGGGTTCCTAGCACAGATACGCAGTATTTT
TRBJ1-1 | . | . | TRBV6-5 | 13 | CASSYQGWTEAFF | TGTGCCAGCAGTTATCAGGGATGGACTGAAGCTTTCTTT
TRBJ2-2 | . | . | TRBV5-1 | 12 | CASSSRGGELFF | TGCGCCAGCAGCTCCCGAGGCGGGGAGCTGTTTTTT
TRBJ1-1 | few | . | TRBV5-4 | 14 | CASRLQGTNTEAFF | TGTGCCAGCAGGCTACAGGGAACGAACACTGAAGCTTTCTTT
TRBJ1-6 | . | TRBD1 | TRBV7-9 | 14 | CASSLAGGDSPLHF | TGTGCCAGCAGCTTAGCAGGGGGCGATTCACCCCTCCACTTT
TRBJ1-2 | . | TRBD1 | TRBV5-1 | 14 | CASSAGQGAWGYTF | TGCGCCAGCAGCGCCGGACAGGGTGCGTGGGGCTACACCTTC
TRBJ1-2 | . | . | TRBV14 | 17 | CASSQAMFAGIDYGYTF | TGTGCCAGCAGCCAAGCAATGTTCGCAGGGATCGACTATGGCTACACCTTC
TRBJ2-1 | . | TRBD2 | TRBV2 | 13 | CASMAGGRNEQFF | TGTGCCAGCATGGCGGGAGGACGCAATGAGCAGTTCTTC
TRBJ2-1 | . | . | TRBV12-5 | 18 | CASGPSIGGLSSYNEQFF | TGTGCTAGTGGCCCCTCGATTGGCGGACTTAGCTCCTACAATGAGCAGTTCTTC
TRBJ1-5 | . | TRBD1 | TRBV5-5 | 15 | CASSGGTGINQPQHF | TGTGCCAGCAGCGGTGGGACAGGGATCAATCAGCCCCAGCATTTT
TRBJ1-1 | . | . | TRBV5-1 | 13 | CASSLAGDTEAFF | TGCGCCAGCAGCTTGGCAGGGGACACTGAAGCTTTCTTT
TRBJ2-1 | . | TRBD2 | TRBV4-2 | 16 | CASSQDRRGTYNEQFF | TGTGCCAGCAGCCAAGATCGGCGGGGGACCTACAATGAGCAGTTCTTC
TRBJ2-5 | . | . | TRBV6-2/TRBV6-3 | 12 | CASSYGGETQYF | TGTGCCAGCAGTTACGGAGGGGAGACCCAGTACTTC
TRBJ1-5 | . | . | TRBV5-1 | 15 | CASSLNGDSNQPQHF | TGCGCCAGCAGCTTAAACGGAGATAGCAATCAGCCCCAGCATTTT
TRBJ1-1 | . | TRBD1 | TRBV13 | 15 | CASSEDRATNTEAFF | TGTGCCAGCAGCGAGGACAGGGCCACGAACACTGAAGCTTTCTTT
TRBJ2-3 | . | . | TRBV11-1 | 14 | CASRRDTTTDTQYF | TGTGCCAGCAGACGGGACACGACCACAGATACGCAGTATTTT
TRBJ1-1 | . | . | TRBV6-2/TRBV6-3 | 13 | CASSFRQSAEAFF | TGTGCCAGCAGCTTCAGACAGAGTGCCGAAGCTTTCTTT
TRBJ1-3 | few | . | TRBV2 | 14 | CASRPTASGNTIYF | TGTGCCAGCAGACCGACAGCCTCTGGAAACACCATATATTTT
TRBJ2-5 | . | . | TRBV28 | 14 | CASSLSAGYQTQYF | TGTGCCAGCAGTTTATCAGCCGGGTATCAGACCCAGTACTTC
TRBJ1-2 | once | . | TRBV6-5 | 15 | CASSFQTYSRGGYTF | TGTGCCAGCAGTTTCCAAACCTATTCGCGCGGGGGCTACACCTTC
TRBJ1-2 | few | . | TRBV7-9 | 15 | CASSNLRAEDYGYTF | TGTGCCAGCAGCAACCTGAGGGCGGAGGACTATGGCTACACCTTC
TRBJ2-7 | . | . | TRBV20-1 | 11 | CSAGPGDEQYF | TGCAGTGCCGGGCCCGGGGACGAGCAGTACTTC
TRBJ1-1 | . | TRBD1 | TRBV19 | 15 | CASSPQTGMNTEAFF | TGTGCCAGTAGTCCCCAGACAGGGATGAACACTGAAGCTTTCTTT
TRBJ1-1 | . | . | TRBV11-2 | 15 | CASSLDRGMNTEAFF | TGTGCCAGCAGCTTAGATAGAGGAATGAACACTGAAGCTTTCTTT
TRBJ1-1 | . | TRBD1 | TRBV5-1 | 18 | CASSLGGGTGGMNTEAFF | TGCGCCAGCAGCTTGGGCGGTGGGACAGGGGGTATGAACACTGAAGCTTTCTTT
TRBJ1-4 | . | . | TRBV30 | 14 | CAWSVGGLSEKLFF | TGTGCCTGGAGTGTCGGGGGTCTGAGTGAAAAACTGTTTTTT
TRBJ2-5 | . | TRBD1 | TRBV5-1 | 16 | CASSLNPTGGGETQYF | TGCGCCAGCAGCTTAAACCCCACAGGGGGTGGAGAGACCCAGTACTTC
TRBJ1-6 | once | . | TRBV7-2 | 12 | CASSSTALPLHF | TGTGCCAGCAGCTCGACAGCCCTACCCCTCCACTTT
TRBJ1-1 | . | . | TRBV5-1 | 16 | CASSFHGEGVNTEAFF | TGCGCCAGCAGCTTCCACGGGGAGGGGGTGAACACTGAAGCTTTCTTT
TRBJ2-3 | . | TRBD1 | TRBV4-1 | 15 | CASNRGSFKADTQYF | TGCGCCAGCAACAGGGGAAGTTTCAAGGCGGATACGCAGTATTTT
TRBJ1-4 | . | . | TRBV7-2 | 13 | CASSRGGVEKLFF | TGTGCCAGCAGCAGGGGGGGAGTCGAAAAACTGTTTTTT
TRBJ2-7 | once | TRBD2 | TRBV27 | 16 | CASSFGLAGGYYEQYF | TGTGCCAGCAGTTTTGGACTAGCGGGGGGGTACTACGAGCAGTACTTC
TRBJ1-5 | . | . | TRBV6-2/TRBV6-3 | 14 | CASSPQNSNQPQHF | TGTGCCAGCAGCCCCCAAAATAGCAATCAGCCCCAGCATTTT
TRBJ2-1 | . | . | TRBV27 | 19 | CASSPPIRDAGFGYHEQFF | TGTGCCAGCAGTCCCCCGATCCGGGACGCGGGATTCGGATATCATGAGCAGTTCTTC
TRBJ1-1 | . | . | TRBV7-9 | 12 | CASSLRGTEAFF | TGTGCCAGCAGCTTAAGGGGGACTGAAGCTTTCTTT
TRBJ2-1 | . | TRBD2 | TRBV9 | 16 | CASSVVGTTDYNEQFF | TGTGCCAGCAGCGTAGTAGGGACTACCGACTACAATGAGCAGTTCTTC
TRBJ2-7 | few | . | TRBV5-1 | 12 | CASSLGHYEQYF | TGCGCCAGCAGCTTGGGACACTACGAGCAGTACTTC
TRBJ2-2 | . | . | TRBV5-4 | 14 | CASSLELSAGELFF | TGTGCCAGCAGCTTGGAACTATCCGCCGGGGAGCTGTTTTTT